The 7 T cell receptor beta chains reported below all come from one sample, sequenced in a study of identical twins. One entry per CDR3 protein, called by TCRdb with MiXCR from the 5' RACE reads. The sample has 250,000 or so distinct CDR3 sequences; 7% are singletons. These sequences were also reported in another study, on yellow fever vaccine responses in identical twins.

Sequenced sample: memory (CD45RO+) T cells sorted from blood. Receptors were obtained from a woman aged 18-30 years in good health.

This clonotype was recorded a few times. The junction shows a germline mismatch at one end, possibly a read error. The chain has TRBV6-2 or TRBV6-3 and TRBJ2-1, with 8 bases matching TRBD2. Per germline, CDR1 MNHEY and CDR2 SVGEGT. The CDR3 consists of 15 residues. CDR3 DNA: TGTGCCAGCAGTAGGACTAGCCGCTCCAACAATGAGCAGTTCTTC. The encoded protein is CASSRTSRSNNEQFF.

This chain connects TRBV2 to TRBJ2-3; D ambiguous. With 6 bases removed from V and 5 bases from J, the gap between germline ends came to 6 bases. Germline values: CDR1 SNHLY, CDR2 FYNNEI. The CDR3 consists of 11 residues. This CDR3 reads CASRRRDTQYF. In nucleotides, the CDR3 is TGTGCCAGCAGGCGTCGAGATACGCAGTATTTT.

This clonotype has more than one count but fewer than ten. The CDR3 DNA reads as TGTGCCAGCAGTTACCAGCACAGCTCTGGGGCCAACGTCCTGACTTTC. Residues: CASSYQHSSGANVLTF. The V and J genes are TRBV6-5 and TRBJ2-6; D is unresolved. Germline V gives CDR1 MNHEY, CDR2 SVGAGI. Trimming took 2 bases from V and 0 from J, leaving 8 bases between them. This CDR3 spans 16 amino acids.

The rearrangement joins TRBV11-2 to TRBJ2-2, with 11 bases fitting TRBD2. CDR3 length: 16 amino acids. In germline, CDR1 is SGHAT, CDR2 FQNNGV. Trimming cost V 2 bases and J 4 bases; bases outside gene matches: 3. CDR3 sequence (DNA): TGTGCCAGCAGCTTACTAGCGGGGGGCGGCACCGGGGAGCTGTTTTTT. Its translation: CASSLLAGGGTGELFF.

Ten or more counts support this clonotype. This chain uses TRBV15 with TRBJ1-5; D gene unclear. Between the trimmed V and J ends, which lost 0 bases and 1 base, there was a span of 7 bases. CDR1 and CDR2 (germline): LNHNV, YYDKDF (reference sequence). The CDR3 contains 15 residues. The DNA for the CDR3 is TGTGCCACCAGCAGAGATCCCCGAAGCAATCAGCCCCAGCATTTT. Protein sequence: CATSRDPRSNQPQHF. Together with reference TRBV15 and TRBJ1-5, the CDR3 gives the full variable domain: DAMVIQNPRYQVTQFGKPVTLSCSQTLNHNVMYWYQQKSSQAPKLLFHYYDKDFNNEADTPDNFQSRRPNTSFCFLDIRSPGLGDTAMYLCATSRDPRSNQPQHFGDGTRLSIL.

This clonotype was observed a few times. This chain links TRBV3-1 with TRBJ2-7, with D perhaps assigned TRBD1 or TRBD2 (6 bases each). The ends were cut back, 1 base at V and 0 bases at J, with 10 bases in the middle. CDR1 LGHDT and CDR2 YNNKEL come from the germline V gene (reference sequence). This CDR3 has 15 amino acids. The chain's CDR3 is CASSQGPGASYEQYF. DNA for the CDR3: TGTGCCAGCAGCCAAGGCCCGGGGGCCTCCTACGAGCAGTACTTC.

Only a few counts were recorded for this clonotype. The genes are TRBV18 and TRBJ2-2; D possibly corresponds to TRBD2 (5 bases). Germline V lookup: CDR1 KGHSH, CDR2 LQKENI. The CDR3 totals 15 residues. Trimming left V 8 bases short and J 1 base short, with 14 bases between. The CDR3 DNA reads TGTGCCAGCGCCACGAGGACTTGGAACACCGGGGAGCTGTTTTTT. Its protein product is CASATRTWNTGELFF.